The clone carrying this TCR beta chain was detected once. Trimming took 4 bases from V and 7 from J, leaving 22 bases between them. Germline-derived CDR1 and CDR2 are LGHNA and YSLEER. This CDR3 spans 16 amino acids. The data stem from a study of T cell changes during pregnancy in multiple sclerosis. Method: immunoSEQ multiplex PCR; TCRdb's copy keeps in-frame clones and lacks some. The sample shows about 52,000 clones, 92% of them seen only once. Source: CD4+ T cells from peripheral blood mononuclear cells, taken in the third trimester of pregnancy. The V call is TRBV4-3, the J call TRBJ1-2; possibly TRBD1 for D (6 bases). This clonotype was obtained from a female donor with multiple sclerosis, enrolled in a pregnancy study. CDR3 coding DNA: TGCGCCAGCAGCCTGTCCGGGACAATCTCAACGCCTGGCTACACCTTC. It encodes CASSLSGTISTPGYTF.